These 5 T cell receptor beta chains came from one sample sequenced in a study of blood T cells in healthy people across ages. The second PCR ran roughly 7 to 12 cycles with a sample-barcoded 5' primer and J-beta primers. TCRdb redid the calling of the 5' RACE reads with MiXCR, one entry per CDR3 protein. There are around 690,000 distinct CDR3 sequences in the sample; roughly 50% occur only once, and approximately 40% lies in the top ten. The sample taken for sequencing was blood. All receptors derive from a man aged 60-69 years in good health.

The V call is TRBV6-5, the J call TRBJ2-1; perhaps TRBD2 as D (7 bases). Looked up from germline, CDR1 is MNHEY and CDR2 is SVGAGI. The CDR3 spans 19 residues. Between the trimmed V and J ends, which lost 0 bases and 8 bases, there was a span of 26 bases. The CDR3, as DNA: TGTGCCAGCAGTTACTCGATAGGAGTCGGGGGGCCTTTGATCTATGAGCAGTTCTTC. Translating gives CASSYSIGVGGPLIYEQFF.

The J gene is TRBJ2-3, the V gene TRBV4-3, with 7 positions matching TRBD2. Per germline, CDR1 LGHNA and CDR2 YSLEER. With V trimmed by 1 base and J by 4 bases, 8 bases remained unmatched. This CDR3 region has 16 residues. CDR3 nucleotide sequence: TGCGCCAGCAGCCAAGGTCCCCCTCGGGAGGCAGATACGCAGTATTTT. Its protein product is CASSQGPPREADTQYF.

The V and J genes are TRBV20-1 and TRBJ2-5, with D unclear. The J call is in doubt because the DNA end fits TRBJ2-7 better. The CDR3 contains 15 residues. Germline CDR1 is DFQATT and CDR2 is SNEGSKA (reference sequence). The CDR3, as DNA: TGCAGTGCTAGAGATTCCCCACGGTTGGGCTACGAGCAGTACTTC. Its protein is CSARDSPRLGYEQYF.

This clonotype has a handful of counts. The junction does not match germline at one end; this may be a read error. The CDR3 region is CASSLMGAYERYF. The CDR3 DNA reads TGTGCCAGCAGTTTAATGGGGGCCTACGAGCGGTACTTC. The rearrangement links TRBV28 to TRBJ2-7; maybe TRBD1 (6 bases). The CDR3 extends over 13 amino acids. From germline, CDR1 is MDHEN and CDR2 SYDVKM.

The V call is TRBV19, the J call TRBJ2-5; D gene ambiguous. Per germline, CDR1 LNHDA and CDR2 SQIVND (reference sequence). V was cut by 3 bases and J by 2 bases, with 7 bases left in between. The CDR3 consists of 13 residues. CDR3 DNA sequence: TGTGCCAGTAGTATCAGCTTTCAAGAGACCCAGTACTTC. The encoded protein is CASSISFQETQYF.